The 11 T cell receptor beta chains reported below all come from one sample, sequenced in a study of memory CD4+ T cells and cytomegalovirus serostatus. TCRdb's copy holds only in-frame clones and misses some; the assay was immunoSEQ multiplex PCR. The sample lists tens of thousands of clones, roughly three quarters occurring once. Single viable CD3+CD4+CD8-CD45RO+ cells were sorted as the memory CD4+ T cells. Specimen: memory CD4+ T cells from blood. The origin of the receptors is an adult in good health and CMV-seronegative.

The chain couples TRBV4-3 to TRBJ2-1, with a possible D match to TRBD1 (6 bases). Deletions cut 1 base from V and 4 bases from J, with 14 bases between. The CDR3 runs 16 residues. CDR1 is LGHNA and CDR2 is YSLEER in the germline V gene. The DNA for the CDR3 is TGCGCCAGCAGCCAAGTTCATGGCAGGGGATACAATGAGCAGTTCTTC. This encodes CASSQVHGRGYNEQFF.

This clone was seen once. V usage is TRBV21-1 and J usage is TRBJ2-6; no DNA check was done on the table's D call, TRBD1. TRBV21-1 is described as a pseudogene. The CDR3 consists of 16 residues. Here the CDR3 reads CASSIPQGAGANVLTF. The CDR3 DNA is TGTGCCAGCAGCATCCCACAGGGAGCTGGGGCCAACGTCCTGACTTTC.

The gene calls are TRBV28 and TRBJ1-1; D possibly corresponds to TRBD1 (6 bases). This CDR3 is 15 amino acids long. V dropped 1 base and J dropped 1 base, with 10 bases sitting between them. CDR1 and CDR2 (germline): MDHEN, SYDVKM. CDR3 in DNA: TGTGCCAGCAGTTTATTCACAGGGACGAACACTGAAGCTTTCTTT. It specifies CASSLFTGTNTEAFF.

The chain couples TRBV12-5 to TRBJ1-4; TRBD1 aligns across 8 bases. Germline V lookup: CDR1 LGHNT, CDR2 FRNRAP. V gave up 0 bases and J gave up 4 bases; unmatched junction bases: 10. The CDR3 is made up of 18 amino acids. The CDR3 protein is CASGLVPGPGQDNEKLFF. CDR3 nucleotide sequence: TGTGCTAGTGGTTTGGTCCCTGGGCCGGGACAGGATAATGAAAAACTGTTTTTT.

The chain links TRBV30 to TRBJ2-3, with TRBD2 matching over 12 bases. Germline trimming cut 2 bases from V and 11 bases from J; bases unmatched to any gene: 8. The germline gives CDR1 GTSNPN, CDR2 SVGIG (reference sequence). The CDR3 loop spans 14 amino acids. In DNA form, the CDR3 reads TGTGCCTGGAGTCCTAGCGGGAGGGCCGGAAGGCAGTATTTT. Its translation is CAWSPSGRAGRQYF.

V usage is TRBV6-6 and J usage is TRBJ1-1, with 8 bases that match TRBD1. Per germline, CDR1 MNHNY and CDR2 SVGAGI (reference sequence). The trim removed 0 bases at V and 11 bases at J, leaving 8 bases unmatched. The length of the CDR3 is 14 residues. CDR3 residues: CASSYSSQGAGAFF. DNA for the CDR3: TGTGCCAGCAGTTACTCGAGCCAGGGGGCCGGGGCTTTCTTT.

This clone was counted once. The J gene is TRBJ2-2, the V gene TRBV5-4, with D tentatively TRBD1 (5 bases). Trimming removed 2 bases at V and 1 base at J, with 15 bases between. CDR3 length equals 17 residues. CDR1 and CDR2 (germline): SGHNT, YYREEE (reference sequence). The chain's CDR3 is CASSLPYGAQNTGELFF. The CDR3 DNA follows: TGTGCCAGCAGCTTACCATATGGGGCCCAGAACACCGGGGAGCTGTTTTTT.

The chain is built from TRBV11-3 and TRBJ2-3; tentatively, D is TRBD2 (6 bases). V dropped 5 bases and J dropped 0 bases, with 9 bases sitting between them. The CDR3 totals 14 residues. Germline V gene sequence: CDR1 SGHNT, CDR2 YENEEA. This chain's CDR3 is CASSISGSTDTQYF. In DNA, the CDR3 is TGTGCCAGCAGCATAAGCGGGAGCACAGATACGCAGTATTTT.

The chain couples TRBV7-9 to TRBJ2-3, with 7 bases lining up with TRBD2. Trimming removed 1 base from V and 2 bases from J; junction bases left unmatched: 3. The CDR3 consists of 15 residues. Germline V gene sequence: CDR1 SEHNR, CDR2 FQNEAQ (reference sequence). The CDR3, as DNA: TGTGCCAGCAGCTTAGAGCGGGGCAACACAGATACGCAGTATTTT. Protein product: CASSLERGNTDTQYF.

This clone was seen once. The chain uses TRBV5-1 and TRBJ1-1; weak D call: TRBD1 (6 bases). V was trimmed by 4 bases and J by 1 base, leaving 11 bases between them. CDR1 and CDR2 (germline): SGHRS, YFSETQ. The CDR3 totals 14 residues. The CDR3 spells CASSVSTGNTEAFF. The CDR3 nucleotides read TGCGCCAGCAGCGTATCGACAGGGAACACTGAAGCTTTCTTT.

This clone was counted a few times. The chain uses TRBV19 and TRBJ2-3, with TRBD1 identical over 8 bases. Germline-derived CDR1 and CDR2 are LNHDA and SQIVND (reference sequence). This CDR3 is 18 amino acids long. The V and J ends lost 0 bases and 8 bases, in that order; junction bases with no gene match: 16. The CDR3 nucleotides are TGTGCCAGTAGTATAGACGTCGGGACAGGCGGGGTGACGGGTACGCAGTATTTT. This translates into CASSIDVGTGGVTGTQYF. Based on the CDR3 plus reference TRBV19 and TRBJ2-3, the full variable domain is DGGITQSPKYLFRKEGQNVTLSCEQNLNHDAMYWYRQDPGQGLRLIYYSQIVNDFQKGDIAEGYSVSREKKESFPLTVTSAQKNPTAFYLCASSIDVGTGGVTGTQYFGPGTRLTVL.